The entry below gives a single T cell receptor (beta chain) sequence along with its context. This clone showed up just once. Its cognate antigen has yet to be identified. Base qualities are not at hand, and no much larger clone is one base apart. The sample comes from a study of shared clonotypes between healthy human individuals (dated by TCRdb to 2020 to 2021). A note on the overall study: The cohort included a few men and a couple of women between 18 and 49 years of age. To increase sequencing depth and limit assay-specific biases, TCR repertoire library preparation and sequencing were carried out by different laboratories using diverse techniques. The study deeply sequenced blood TCR repertoires of several healthy adults to estimate repertoire size and the extent of clonotype sharing between individuals. Between about 0.8 and 9 billion PBMCs per donor were obtained by leukapheresis. Results the study describes overall, beyond this receptor: Pairwise subsampling indicated that sequencing depth was expected to affect the degree of clonotype sharing among donors. Because the study included only a small number of donors, the genetic and exposure-history diversity represented was limited. Sampling was limited to blood, and TCR repertoires in tissue likely differ from TCR repertoires in blood.

Using the deep immunoSEQ assay, multiplex PCR amplified TCR CDR3 regions from genomic DNA. Extracted genomic DNA from each cell subset was distributed evenly across all wells of several immunoSEQ 96-well plates, and each plate was treated as a replicate. For unsorted PBMC, each replicate PCR was loaded with roughly 330 ng genomic DNA, equivalent to tens of thousands of T cell genomes. Ten immunoSEQ deep assay plates were used to sequence unsorted PBMC genomic DNA. The purified libraries were quantified using a Qubit 3.0 fluorometer, sized with a Bioanalyzer 2100, and then quantified again using the KAPA Library Quantification kit. A separate single-read 150-cycle Illumina NextSeq 550 flow cell was used to sequence each immunoSEQ 96-well plate. As for how the authors treated the data: Because only junctional sequences without quality scores were contained in the immunoSEQ output, filtering matching that applied to full-length reads could not be performed. To assign V/J genes and CDR3, sequences were annotated against IMGT germline references using PyIR, a Python wrapper for IgBLAST v1.9. Any read was removed if the V/J assignment was weak (E-value above 1e-6), the CDR3 was missing, or the read contained stop codons, out-of-frame junctions, or ambiguous translated residues. V3J clonotypes were defined as sequences sharing the same inferred V gene, J gene, and CDR3 amino acid sequence. Percentage overlap between repertoires was calculated by dividing the number of shared unique clonotypes by the size of the smaller repertoire. Three approaches were used to assess repertoire richness: RTK rarefaction, the Chao1 estimator, and Recon v2.1 estimates of unobserved clonotypes. The immuneACCESS repertoire file appears here via TCRdb, limited to in-frame rearrangements. These files lack a portion of the clones; in checked studies, under half of the deficit traces to unresolved V genes, and the cause of the others is not known. V, J and clone size are taken as reported in that table, and D and trimming were inferred from the DNA itself. For this sample the table gives a few hundred thousand clones, of which 70% to 80% were detected only once. Of the sample, around 13% falls within the top ten clones.

Healthy HIV-negative adults with no recently reported acute infections or vaccinations were included as donors. Every donor was a Caucasian adult living in Nashville, Tennessee, USA. In the unsorted samples, 70 million to 95 million PBMCs were counted, and genomic DNA was extracted using the QIAamp DNA Blood Mini kit. After blood collection by leukapheresis, PBMCs were isolated using Ficoll-Histopaque density gradient centrifugation and then cryopreserved in the vapor phase of liquid nitrogen. Counted from cysteine to phenylalanine, this CDR3 has 15 amino acids. Just CDR3 DNA is preserved here, 45 bases in frame from base 1. From V the trimming removes 2 bases and from J it removes 1 base, while the gene matches leave 5 bases of the junction unaccounted for. From a lookup of the germline V gene, CDR1 and CDR2 are MDHEN and SYDVKM.

The clonotype originates from a woman aged 40 to 50 in good health. Some clones in this sample may be carry-over from other donors' samples. The chain is assembled from TRBV28 and TRBJ2-7; TRBD1 matches 7 bases in the middle. Sequenced sample: PBMCs. CDR3 sequence: CASSLTTGWSYEQYF. The nucleotide sequence is given as TGTGCCAGCAGTTTAACGACAGGGTGGTCCTACGAGCAGTACTTC.